This note documents a single T cell receptor beta chain sequence. One junction end disagrees with the germline gene, perhaps due to a read error. Some clones are missing from TCRdb's copy, which holds only in-frame ones; the method was immunoSEQ multiplex PCR. The profile shows 60,000 to 85,000 clones, around 88% of them singletons. The data are from a study of blood T cell repertoires in COVID-19. The sample consisted of peripheral blood. This clonotype originated in a woman older than 75 with active or convalescent COVID-19.

The CDR3 sequence is CATSAPNYDEQFF. The CDR3 DNA reads as TGTGCCACCAGCGCCCCCAACTACGATGAGCAGTTCTTC. The V gene is TRBV24-1, the J gene TRBJ2-1; D unclear. The CDR3 is 13 residues long. The germline CDR1 and CDR2 sequences are KGHDR and SFDVKD.